These 22 T cell receptor beta chains came from one sample sequenced in a study of shared clonotypes between healthy human individuals (dated by TCRdb to 2019 to 2021). CD8 naive samples were CD45RO-negative cells positively selected for CCR7, giving a CD45RA+CCR7+ population that excluded TemRA cells. The library was prepared using the immunoSEQ multiplex PCR assay. TCRdb stores this immuneACCESS table with in-frame sequences only. Part of the clones is absent; in the studies checked, under half of the shortfall reflects unresolved V genes, and no reason is known for the rest. The sample yields around 700,000 clones; approximately 90% were counted once. The top ten clones comprise more than 20% of the sample. Sample: naive CD8+ T cells sorted from blood. Read against the paper, the sample's cell subset or site label means: CD45RA+CCR7+. The receptors originated from a man in his thirties or forties in good health.

This chain links TRBV10-3 with TRBJ2-1; TRBD2 agrees at 7 bases. The V segment lost 4 bases and the J segment 0 bases; nucleotides outside the gene matches: 3. CDR3 length equals 15 residues. Germline V gene data show CDR1 as ENHRY and CDR2 as SYGVKD. The CDR3 sequence: CAISARGSSYNEQFF. The CDR3 DNA reads TGTGCCATCAGTGCGCGCGGGAGCTCCTACAATGAGCAGTTCTTC.

Worth noting for this clone: Other DNA sequences from this sample encode an identical CDR3 as well. The chain employs TRBV9 and TRBJ2-7; the match to TRBD2 covers 10 bases. Trimming took 5 bases from V and 4 from J; bases not matched to a gene: 6. Germline V lookup: CDR1 SGDLS, CDR2 YYNGEE. This CDR3 region has 14 residues. CDR3 sequence: CASSPSGSRYEQYF. The CDR3 nucleotides read TGTGCCAGCAGTCCTAGCGGGAGTCGGTACGAGCAGTACTTC.

This chain links TRBV5-6 with TRBJ2-1; D is perhaps TRBD2 (6 bases). The CDR3 runs 12 residues. In germline, CDR1 is SGHDT, CDR2 YYEEEE. V was cut by 4 bases and J by 9 bases, with 11 bases left in between. The CDR3, as DNA: TGTGCCAGCAGCCTCCTGGGGGGTGAGCAGTTCTTC. Protein: CASSLLGGEQFF.

The chain uses TRBV18 and TRBJ2-1; D might be TRBD2 (6 bases). This CDR3 region has 15 residues. Germline CDR1 KGHSH, CDR2 LQKENI. V dropped 3 bases and J dropped 2 bases, with 11 bases sitting between them. The CDR3 DNA reads as TGTGCCAGCTCACCGGGCGGGGCAGCCTACAATGAGCAGTTCTTC. This codes for CASSPGGAAYNEQFF.

The J gene is TRBJ2-6, the V gene TRBV7-8; D possibly corresponds to TRBD1 (5 bases). The CDR3 contains 19 residues. V gave up 2 bases and J gave up 2 bases, with 19 bases separating them. In germline, CDR1 is SGHVS, CDR2 FQNEAQ. CDR3: CASSLTGPPSYAGANVLTF. CDR3 in DNA: TGTGCCAGCAGCTTAACAGGACCGCCCTCCTACGCTGGGGCCAACGTCCTGACTTTC.

The chain combines TRBV6-5 with TRBJ2-5, with 10 bases that match TRBD1. The CDR3 runs to 14 residues. V was clipped by 8 bases and J by 2 bases; unmatched bases: 5. Germline V gene sequence: CDR1 MNHEY, CDR2 SVGAGI. The CDR3 sequence is CASGTGASQETQYF. The CDR3 DNA sequence: TGTGCCAGCGGGACAGGGGCCTCTCAAGAGACCCAGTACTTC.

The chain combines TRBV29-1 with TRBJ2-7; D might be TRBD1 or TRBD2, each matching 6 bases. CDR1 and CDR2 (germline): SQVTM, ANQGSEA. The CDR3 is 13 residues long. The V end lost 5 bases, the J end lost 1 base, and 12 bases lay between the germline ends. CDR3 sequence: CSVSGGQSYEQYF. In nucleotides, the CDR3 is TGCAGCGTTTCTGGGGGGCAATCCTACGAGCAGTACTTC.

The chain combines TRBV4-3 with TRBJ2-7; TRBD2 might be the D (5 bases). The V and J ends lost 0 bases and 2 bases respectively, with 8 bases between them. Germline CDR1 is LGHNA and CDR2 is YSLEER. The CDR3 sequence is 14 residues long. CDR3 bases: TGCGCCAGCAGCCAAGACAGCGGCCCCTACGAGCAGTACTTC. Amino acid sequence: CASSQDSGPYEQYF.

The V gene is TRBV25-1, the J gene TRBJ2-7; TRBD2 agrees at 7 bases. Germline assignment: CDR1 MGHDK and CDR2 SYGVNS. J gave up 5 bases and V 11 bases, and 9 bases lay outside the gene matches. CDR3 length: 12 residues. The CDR3 spells CAVRPGGNEQYF. In DNA form, the CDR3 reads TGTGCCGTTCGTCCGGGGGGAAACGAGCAGTACTTC.

The V gene is TRBV19, the J gene TRBJ1-5; D unclear. The V gene lost 2 bases and the J gene lost 4 bases, with 12 bases spanning the gap. The CDR3 is 15 amino acids. Germline-derived CDR1 and CDR2 are LNHDA and SQIVND (reference sequence). CDR3 amino acids: CASSIRSSGNQPQHF. DNA of the CDR3: TGTGCCAGTAGTATAAGGAGTTCGGGGAATCAGCCCCAGCATTTT. The whole variable domain, filled in from reference TRBV19 and TRBJ1-5, reads DGGITQSPKYLFRKEGQNVTLSCEQNLNHDAMYWYRQDPGQGLRLIYYSQIVNDFQKGDIAEGYSVSREKKESFPLTVTSAQKNPTAFYLCASSIRSSGNQPQHFGDGTRLSIL.

CDR3 coding DNA: TGCGCCAGCAGCCCCGGAGTTCCGAACACCGGGGAGCTGTTTTTT. Amino acid sequence: CASSPGVPNTGELFF. This chain connects TRBV5-1 to TRBJ2-2, with D unresolved. Per germline, CDR1 SGHRS and CDR2 YFSETQ. The CDR3 is 15 amino acids. Deletions cut 4 bases from V and 0 bases from J, with 10 bases between.

The V call is TRBV9, the J call TRBJ1-2; no clear D gene. V was trimmed by 2 bases and J by 6 bases, leaving 17 bases between them. Germline CDR1 is SGDLS and CDR2 is YYNGEE. This CDR3 is built from 15 residues. The CDR3 DNA reads as TGTGCCAGCAGCGTGGAGCCTAAGCCTTTAAATGGCTACACCTTC. It specifies CASSVEPKPLNGYTF.

The chain employs TRBV7-9 and TRBJ2-4, with 10 bases aligning to TRBD1. The CDR3 runs to 14 residues. The germline V gene has CDR1 SEHNR and CDR2 FQNEAQ (reference sequence). Trimming took 4 bases from V and 5 from J; bases not matched to a gene: 2. The CDR3 region has the DNA TGTGCCAGCAGCTCAGACAGGGGGCAAAACATTCAGTACTTC. It translates to CASSSDRGQNIQYF. Variable domain in full (rest from reference TRBV7-9 and TRBJ2-4): DTGVSQNPRHKITKRGQNVTFRCDPISEHNRLYWYRQTLGQGPEFLTYFQNEAQLEKSRLLSDRFSAERPKGSFSTLEIQRTEQGDSAMYLCASSSDRGQNIQYFGAGTRLSVL.

The chain joins TRBV7-9 to TRBJ2-3; no reliable D call. Per germline, CDR1 SEHNR and CDR2 FQNEAQ (reference sequence). CDR3 size: 15 residues. V gave up 5 bases and J gave up 1 base, with 13 bases separating them. The CDR3 bases are TGTGCCAGCAGCGGTGGCGTACTTCGCACAGATACGCAGTATTTT. Translated, it gives CASSGGVLRTDTQYF.

The CDR3 sequence: CASSQDAIRDKSGYEQYF. In nucleotides, the CDR3 is TGTGCCAGCAGCCAAGACGCGATTAGGGACAAAAGTGGTTACGAGCAGTACTTC. The rearrangement links TRBV4-2 to TRBJ2-7; TRBD1 might be the D (6 bases). This CDR3 has 18 amino acids. The V and J ends lost 0 bases and 4 bases respectively, with 22 bases between them. Germline V gives CDR1 LGHNA, CDR2 YNFKEQ.

V gene TRBV12-5 combines with J gene TRBJ1-2; 9 bases fit TRBD1. Germline V gene sequence: CDR1 LGHNT, CDR2 FRNRAP. J lost 3 bases, V lost 2 bases, and 7 bases had no gene match. This CDR3 region has 16 residues. CDR3 residues: CASGLTRTGVDYGYTF. Written as DNA, the CDR3 is TGTGCTAGTGGTTTGACCCGGACAGGGGTGGACTATGGCTACACCTTC.

CDR3 sequence: CASRQFSGTGANVLTF. CDR3 nucleotide sequence: TGTGCCAGCAGGCAATTTTCCGGGACTGGGGCCAACGTCCTGACTTTC. The chain is built from TRBV14 and TRBJ2-6, with D possibly matching TRBD2 (5 bases). V shed 6 bases and J shed 2 bases, with 14 bases lying between them. In germline, CDR1 is SGHDN, CDR2 FVKESK. The CDR3 has 16 amino acids. Drawing the rest from reference TRBV14 and TRBJ2-6, the complete variable domain is EAGVTQFPSHSVIEKGQTVTLRCDPISGHDNLYWYRRVMGKEIKFLLHFVKESKQDESGMPNNRFLAERTGGTYSTLKVQPAELEDSGVYFCASRQFSGTGANVLTFGAGSRLTVL.

The DNA for the CDR3 is TGTGCCAGCAGCCCCGCTAGCGGGAGCGATGAGCAGTTCTTC. Translation: CASSPASGSDEQFF. This rearrangement joins TRBV5-4 to TRBJ2-1, with 10 bases fitting TRBD2. CDR3 length: 14 residues. Trimming at V came to 4 bases and at J to 8 bases, leaving 6 bases not matched to a gene. The germline V gene encodes CDR1 SGHNT and CDR2 YYREEE (reference sequence).

The chain employs TRBV5-4 and TRBJ2-7; 7 bases agree with TRBD2. Germline trimming cut 4 bases from V and 0 bases from J; bases unmatched to any gene: 7. This CDR3 has 15 residues. The germline V gene encodes CDR1 SGHNT and CDR2 YYREEE (reference sequence). The CDR3 DNA follows: TGTGCCAGCAGCGCGAGAGGGACTAACTCCTACGAGCAGTACTTC. As protein: CASSARGTNSYEQYF.

The gene calls are TRBV9 and TRBJ1-2, with D perhaps TRBD1 (5 bases). V shed 2 bases and J shed 8 bases, with 10 bases lying between them. This CDR3 is 12 amino acids long. Germline lookup yields CDR1 SGDLS and CDR2 YYNGEE. CDR3 coding DNA: TGTGCCAGCAGCGTCCGGGGGACCGGCTACACCTTC. This gives the protein CASSVRGTGYTF.

V gene TRBV7-6 combines with J gene TRBJ1-1; D remains ambiguous. Germline-derived CDR1 and CDR2 are SGHVS and FNYEAQ. This CDR3 comprises 11 residues. V was cut by 1 base and J by 7 bases, with 4 bases left in between. The CDR3 nucleotides read TGTGCCAGCAGCTTAGGGGGTGAAGCTTTCTTT. The encoded protein is CASSLGGEAFF.

The chain recombines TRBV4-1 with TRBJ2-1; TRBD1 matches 7 bases. V shed 4 bases, J shed 1 base, and the junction held 7 bases outside the gene matches. CDR3 length: 16 residues. Germline values: CDR1 MGHRA, CDR2 YSYEKL. The CDR3 nucleotides read TGCGCCAGCAGCCCACAGACAGGGAGTTCCTACAATGAGCAGTTCTTC. Translated, it gives CASSPQTGSSYNEQFF.